What follows are 4 T cell receptor beta chains derived from one specimen sequenced in a study of shared clonotypes between healthy human individuals. TCRdb keeps only in-frame clones here, not all; method: immunoSEQ multiplex PCR. Seen here are around 2.1 million clones, 90% to 96% observed once, and the top ten hold less than 0.15%. Material: naive CD4+ T cells sorted from blood. This sample's subset: CD45RA+ positively selected. The receptors were sampled from a man aged 18 to 30 in good health.

The chain recombines TRBV5-5 with TRBJ1-5; 8 bases map to TRBD1. V shed 2 bases and J 5 bases; nucleotides not matched to a gene: 3. Germline V gives CDR1 SGHKS, CDR2 YYEKEE (reference sequence). The CDR3 extends over 14 amino acids. The CDR3 protein is CASSFNRGDQPQHF. CDR3 nucleotide sequence: TGTGCCAGCAGCTTTAACAGGGGGGATCAGCCCCAGCATTTT.

The rearrangement links TRBV2 to TRBJ1-4, with D maybe TRBD1 (5 bases). CDR1 and CDR2 from the germline V gene are SNHLY and FYNNEI. Trimming removed 6 bases from V and 5 bases from J, with 13 bases in between. The CDR3 length is 14 residues. CDR3 protein: CASRPGRGNEKLFF. DNA of the CDR3: TGTGCCAGCAGGCCAGGGAGAGGGAATGAAAAACTGTTTTTT.

The chain has TRBV10-3 and TRBJ1-2; D gene unclear. With 4 bases removed from V and 4 bases from J, the gap between germline ends came to 7 bases. Germline V gene sequence: CDR1 ENHRY, CDR2 SYGVKD. The CDR3 has 12 amino acids. The CDR3 DNA reads TGTGCCATCAGTGGAGAACCCTATGGCTACACCTTC. As protein: CAISGEPYGYTF.

In this sample, this clone turned up once. V is TRBV30 and J is TRBJ2-7; TRBD2 matches at 12 bases. Germline CDR1 GTSNPN, CDR2 SVGIG (reference sequence). The CDR3 contains 18 residues. After removal of 1 base from V and 4 bases from J, the junction contained 14 bases not matched to a gene. The CDR3 DNA is TGTGCCTGGAGTGGGGCCAGAGGGGCTAGCGGGAGGGCGTACGAGCAGTACTTC. Translation gives CAWSGARGASGRAYEQYF.